The rows below give T cell receptor beta chains drawn from one sample of a study of T cells after posttransplantation cyclophosphamide. TCRdb keeps only in-frame clones here, not all; method: immunoSEQ multiplex PCR. The sample records some 15,000 clones, about four fifths being singletons. The source was PBMCs, collected around 410 days after allogeneic stem cell transplant with calcineurin inhibitor and methotrexate. Source of these receptors: a male patient younger than 45 who received an allogeneic stem cell transplant from an unrelated donor, was CMV-positive, and had acute and chronic GVHD. A subset of T cells may come from the graft donor. Each CDR3 is given with its conserved first and last residue. A D gene is named only where the DNA matches it firmly. Where a row states a size, it is once, few, many or the class of an expanded clone; other rows omit it.

TRBD1	TRBJ2-5	-	TRBV19	TGTGCCAGTATCTCCGGACAGGGAGGAGAGACCCAGTACTTC	CASISGQGGETQYF
-	TRBJ2-2	once	TRBV11-1	TGTGCCAGCAGCCCCTTTAGTTCCGGGGAGCTGTTTTTT	CASSPFSSGELFF
TRBD2	TRBJ2-7	-	TRBV9	TGTGCCAGCAGCGTTCTTCCTAGCGGGGGAGGGTACGAGCAGTACTTC	CASSVLPSGGGYEQYF
-	TRBJ2-7	-	TRBV6-6	TGTGCCAGCAGTTACTCCGGCGACGGGTCCTACGAGCAGTACTTC	CASSYSGDGSYEQYF
-	TRBJ2-7	-	TRBV5-1	TGCGCCAGCAGCTTGGGTCCGGGAAGCTACGAGCAGTACTTC	CASSLGPGSYEQYF
TRBD1	TRBJ1-1	-	TRBV6-5	TGTGCCACCCTCTCCGGGACAGGGGGGACTGAAGCTTTCTTT	CATLSGTGGTEAFF
-	TRBJ1-5	-	TRBV7-9	TGTGCCAGCGGAACAGACAATCAGCCCCAGCATTTT	CASGTDNQPQHF
TRBD1	TRBJ1-2	-	TRBV28	TGTGCCAGCAGTCTTGACCCCGACAGGGAGAATGGCTACACCTTC	CASSLDPDRENGYTF
TRBD2	TRBJ2-1	few	TRBV6-1	TGTGCCAGCAGTGACCCTAGCGGGAGGGCCTACAATGAGCAGTTCTTC	CASSDPSGRAYNEQFF
-	TRBJ2-2	few	TRBV7-6	TGTGCCAGCAGCTTAGGGACTGCCCTGGGCACCGGGGAGCTGTTTTTT	CASSLGTALGTGELFF
TRBD1	TRBJ1-1	-	TRBV9	TGTGCCAGCAGCGTTGACAGGGGGCGAAGTGAAGCTTTCTTT	CASSVDRGRSEAFF
TRBD1	TRBJ2-1	-	TRBV19	TGTGCCAGTAGTCCCCCAGGGGGAATTGGTGAGCAGTTCTTC	CASSPPGGIGEQFF
-	TRBJ2-7	-	TRBV27	TGTGCCAGCAGTTTATTGCCAGAAGCCTACGAGCAGTACTTC	CASSLLPEAYEQYF
TRBD1	TRBJ1-6	-	TRBV6-5	TGTGCCAGCAGTCCCGGGACAGGGTATTCACCCCTCCACTTT	CASSPGTGYSPLHF
TRBD1	TRBJ1-2	-	TRBV11-2	TGTGCCAGCAGCTCGACAGGGGTCTATGGCTACACCTTC	CASSSTGVYGYTF
TRBD1	TRBJ1-1	-	TRBV7-9	TGTGCCAGCAGCTTAGACAGGGGGCGCGATTACACTGAAGCTTTCTTT	CASSLDRGRDYTEAFF
TRBD1	TRBJ1-2	-	TRBV6-1	TGTGCCAGCAGATCGGACAGGTCTGGTGGCTACACCTTC	CASRSDRSGGYTF
TRBD2	TRBJ2-1	-	TRBV7-9	TGTGCCAGCAGCTTAAGGCGGGGGGGGGTCAATGAGCAGTTCTTC	CASSLRRGGVNEQFF
-	TRBJ1-4	-	TRBV5-1	TGCGCCAGCAGCTTGTCAGGAACTAATGAAAAACTGTTTTTT	CASSLSGTNEKLFF
-	TRBJ2-7	-	TRBV7-9	TGTGCCAGCAGCTTAGAGGGGGCCTACGAGCAGTACTTC	CASSLEGAYEQYF
-	TRBJ1-6	-	TRBV4-3	TGCGCCAGCAGCCAAGATGCAGGATTTAATTCACCCCTCCACTTT	CASSQDAGFNSPLHF
-	TRBJ1-1	-	TRBV7-8	TGTGCCAGCAGCCTAGACATATCTGAAGCTTTCTTT	CASSLDISEAFF
TRBD2	TRBJ2-3	-	TRBV30	TGTGCCTGGAGTTGGCTAGCGGGAGAAGGAGATACGCAGTATTTT	CAWSWLAGEGDTQYF
TRBD2	TRBJ2-3	-	TRBV6-6	TGTGCCAGCAGATCGGGAGGGGGGTTGGAGCAGTATTTT	CASRSGGGLEQYF
TRBD2	TRBJ2-5	-	TRBV5-1	TGCGCCAGCAGCTTGGAAGGCGGGAGGGTACAAGAGACCCAGTACTTC	CASSLEGGRVQETQYF
-	TRBJ2-1	-	TRBV6-5	TGTGCCAGCAGTTACTTGGACTTTGAGAATGAGCAGTTCTTC	CASSYLDFENEQFF
-	TRBJ2-1	once	TRBV25-1	TGTGCCAGCAGTGGGGCTGACAATGAGCAGTTCTTC	CASSGADNEQFF
TRBD1	TRBJ2-5	-	TRBV9	TGTGCCAGCAGCGTAAGTGGACAGGGGTCAGGAGAGACCCAGTACTTC	CASSVSGQGSGETQYF
TRBD2	TRBJ2-3	-	TRBV4-3	TGCGCCAGCAGCCAATCTTTAGCGGGGGGCCGAGATACGCAGTATTTT	CASSQSLAGGRDTQYF
-	TRBJ1-4	-	TRBV2	TGTGCCAGCAGTCCGGACAGTACGAGGAAACTGTTTTTT	CASSPDSTRKLFF
-	TRBJ2-7	few	TRBV6-6	TGTGCCAGCAGGGGGGCTCTCGCCTACGAGCAGTACTTC	CASRGALAYEQYF
-	TRBJ2-6	few	TRBV5-1	TGCGCCAGCACGATGAGCTCTGGGGCCAACGTCCTGACTTTC	CASTMSSGANVLTF
TRBD2	TRBJ2-1	-	TRBV7-9	TGTGCCAGCAGCTTAGAAGGGCGGGGGGGCAGGAATGAGCAGTTCTTC	CASSLEGRGGRNEQFF
-	TRBJ1-2	once	TRBV6-1	TGTGCCAGCAGTGGGCCATGGGGGCGAGGCTTCGGCTACACCTTC	CASSGPWGRGFGYTF
TRBD1	TRBJ2-7	-	TRBV11-2	TGTGCCAGCAGCAGGAACAGGGGGACGAGCGACGAGCAGTACTTC	CASSRNRGTSDEQYF
-	TRBJ1-1	-	TRBV6-6	TGTGCCAGCAGTTTGACAGGGAACACTGAAGCTTTCTTT	CASSLTGNTEAFF
TRBD1	TRBJ1-5	-	TRBV2	TGTGCCAGCTCAGGGACAGGGAATCAGCCCCAGCATTTT	CASSGTGNQPQHF
TRBD1	TRBJ1-1	few	TRBV27	TGTGCCAGCAGTAGGACAGGCTTCTCGAACACTGAAGCTTTCTTT	CASSRTGFSNTEAFF
TRBD1	TRBJ1-2	-	TRBV19	TGTGCCAGTAGTGGGACAGATCTAATCTATGGCTACACCTTC	CASSGTDLIYGYTF
-	TRBJ2-7	-	TRBV5-1	TGCGCCACCCCCTCCCGTACGGGATACGAGCAGTACTTC	CATPSRTGYEQYF
-	TRBJ2-3	-	TRBV15	TGTGCCACCAGCCGCGAACGAGGAGGGGTGAGAGATACGCAGTATTTT	CATSRERGGVRDTQYF
TRBD2	TRBJ2-2	-	TRBV9	TGTGCCAGCAGCGTAGGGGAGGGGTCGAACACCGGGGAGCTGTTTTTT	CASSVGEGSNTGELFF
-	TRBJ1-2	-	TRBV6-1	TGTGCCAGCAGTGTCAGCGGACAGACCTATGGCTACACCTTC	CASSVSGQTYGYTF
-	TRBJ1-2	-	TRBV9	TGTGCCAGCACCCAGGCGCAGGCCACTAGCTATGGCTACACCTTC	CASTQAQATSYGYTF
-	TRBJ1-1	-	TRBV21-1	TGTGCCAGCAGCAAAAAAGAAGGGCTTGAGGGGAACACTGAAGCTTTCTTT	CASSKKEGLEGNTEAFF
TRBD2	TRBJ2-3	-	TRBV27	TGTGCCAGCAGTCTAGCGGGTAGGGGCACAGATACGCAGTATTTT	CASSLAGRGTDTQYF
-	TRBJ2-2	-	TRBV9	TGTGCCAGCAGCGTAGGTAACGGGGAGCTGTTTTTT	CASSVGNGELFF
TRBD1	TRBJ1-1	-	TRBV5-4	TGTGCCAGCAGCTTGGCCGTCACAGGGGCCCAGAGGGAAGCTTTCTTT	CASSLAVTGAQREAFF
-	TRBJ1-6	once	TRBV27	TGTGCCAGCGGAACTTCACGGGTATTACCCCTCCACTTT	CASGTSRVLPLHF
-	TRBJ1-1	few	TRBV7-2	TGTGCCACCTTTATCGGGAGTGGGAACACTGAAGCTTTCTTT	CATFIGSGNTEAFF
-	TRBJ1-1	-	TRBV7-6	TGTGCCAGCAGCTTAAATGGAATGGAGTCGGAAGCTTTCTTT	CASSLNGMESEAFF
-	TRBJ1-1	few	TRBV2	TGTGCCAGCAGTGAAGCAGGGGGCACTGAAGCTTTCTTT	CASSEAGGTEAFF
-	TRBJ2-7	few	TRBV29-1	TGCAGCGTTCAAGACAGGCTCTCCTACGAGCAGTACTTC	CSVQDRLSYEQYF
TRBD2	TRBJ2-5	-	TRBV4-2	TGTGCCAGCAGCCCGGGACTAGCGGGAGGGGGGAGCGAGACCCAGTACTTC	CASSPGLAGGGSETQYF
-	TRBJ1-1	-	TRBV4-3	TGCGCCAGCAGCCAATCCTGGCAGTCTAACACTGAAGCTTTCTTT	CASSQSWQSNTEAFF
TRBD2	TRBJ2-1	-	TRBV7-9	TGTGCCAGCAGCTCTCCGGGACTACACTCCTACAATGAGCAGTTCTTC	CASSSPGLHSYNEQFF
-	TRBJ2-7	-	TRBV7-9	TGTGCCAGCAGCTTTGGTGGGGGCCGGACCGAGCAGTACTTC	CASSFGGGRTEQYF
TRBD2	TRBJ2-5	-	TRBV5-6	TGTGCCAGCAGCCCGGGACTAGCGAGTGGCCAAGAGACCCAGTACTTC	CASSPGLASGQETQYF
-	TRBJ2-3	-	TRBV11-2	TGTGCCAGCAGCTTAACTTACGGGGTGACAGATACGCAGTATTTT	CASSLTYGVTDTQYF